The 20 T cell receptor beta chains given below trace back to one sample, sequenced in a study of blood T cells in healthy people across ages. Next came a second PCR, run for roughly 6 to 11 cycles, which used a sample-barcoded 5' primer along with a J-beta primer mix. TCRdb processed the 5' RACE reads anew with MiXCR; each CDR3 protein has one entry. The data show about 800,000 distinct CDR3 sequences, 25% seen once. The data also belong to a second study, concerning T cells of mothers and their children.

Sequenced sample: blood. The source is a boy aged 10-17 years in good health.

The chain uses TRBV20-1 and TRBJ2-2; 11 bases line up with TRBD1. V was clipped by 6 bases and J by 3 bases; unmatched bases: 9. There are 16 residues in the CDR3. Germline V lookup: CDR1 DFQATT, CDR2 SNEGSKA (reference sequence). The CDR3 sequence is CSARDRGTEDTGELFF. CDR3 DNA: TGCAGTGCAAGGGACAGGGGGACGGAGGACACCGGGGAGCTGTTTTTT.

This chain uses TRBV6-6 with TRBJ1-4; D is ambiguous. From germline, CDR1 is MNHNY and CDR2 SVGAGI (reference sequence). This CDR3 has 14 residues. V was shortened by 0 bases and J by 10 bases, with 12 bases between the two germline ends. For the CDR3, the DNA is TGTGCCAGCAGTTACTCCACGGAGGCCCCAAAACTGTTTTTT. Translated, it gives CASSYSTEAPKLFF.

V is TRBV15 and J is TRBJ1-6, with D maybe TRBD1 (6 bases). V lost 1 base and J lost 7, with 20 bases in between. The V gene's germline CDR1 is LNHNV and CDR2 YYDKDF (reference sequence). CDR3 length: 18 amino acids. The CDR3 loop is CATSRVEIRAQGNSPLHF. The CDR3 DNA is TGTGCCACCAGCAGAGTAGAGATTCGGGCCCAGGGGAATTCACCCCTCCACTTT.

The chain recombines TRBV7-6 with TRBJ2-3; the D is unclear. Trimming stripped 2 bases from V and 2 bases from J, with 8 bases between. Germline CDR1 is SGHVS and CDR2 is FNYEAQ. The CDR3 spans 14 residues. This CDR3 reads CASSLMFYTDTQYF. Written as DNA, the CDR3 is TGTGCCAGCAGCTTAATGTTCTACACAGATACGCAGTATTTT.

Only a few counts were recorded for this clonotype. The chain carries TRBV7-2 and TRBJ2-5; the match to TRBD1 covers 10 bases. This CDR3 region has 12 residues. The germline CDR1 and CDR2 sequences are SGHTA and FQGNSA. Losses at the gene ends were 5 bases for V and 10 bases for J; bases not matched to a gene: 4. The CDR3 nucleotides read TGTGCCAGCAGCAGCGGACAGGGGGGCCAGTACTTC. This encodes CASSSGQGGQYF.

The V call is TRBV5-6, the J call TRBJ1-1; D call uncertain. CDR3 length: 18 residues. Trimming removed 3 bases at V and 4 bases at J, with 25 bases between. Germline V gene lookup returns CDR1 SGHDT and CDR2 YYEEEE. CDR3 amino acids: CASSSVSTSLDWGTEAFF. CDR3 bases: TGTGCCAGCAGCTCGGTCAGCACCAGTCTTGATTGGGGCACTGAAGCTTTCTTT.

V is TRBV5-5 and J is TRBJ1-1, with D hard to call. The CDR3 contains 14 residues. Trimming pared 1 base from V and 0 bases from J, leaving 7 bases between. Germline V gene data show CDR1 as SGHKS and CDR2 as YYEKEE (reference sequence). The CDR3 DNA reads as TGTGCCAGCAGCTTGTTCGCCCTGAACACTGAAGCTTTCTTT. Translating gives CASSLFALNTEAFF.

The V and J genes are TRBV6-6 and TRBJ2-2; D assignment may be TRBD1 or TRBD2 (5 bases each). The CDR3 loop spans 13 amino acids. The V gene's germline CDR1 is MNHNY and CDR2 SVGAGI (reference sequence). With 2 bases removed from V and 6 bases from J, the gap between germline ends came to 7 bases. The DNA of the CDR3 is TGTGCCAGCAGTTACGAGGGGCCCGGGGAGCTGTTTTTT. Residues: CASSYEGPGELFF.

The chain employs TRBV13 and TRBJ2-5, with a tentative D call TRBD2 (5 bases). Trimming took 5 bases from V and 5 from J, leaving 18 bases between them. Germline V gene lookup returns CDR1 PRHDT and CDR2 FYEKMQ (reference sequence). CDR3 length equals 15 residues. Written as DNA, the CDR3 is TGTGCCAGCAGCCTAAAGAAGGGAACGGGGGAGACCCAGTACTTC. Protein sequence: CASSLKKGTGETQYF. Combining the CDR3 with reference TRBV13 and TRBJ2-5 gives the whole variable domain AAGVIQSPRHLIKEKRETATLKCYPIPRHDTVYWYQQGPGQDPQFLISFYEKMQSDKGSIPDRFSAQQFSDYHSELNMSSLELGDSALYFCASSLKKGTGETQYFGPGTRLLVL.

The chain is built from TRBV20-1 and TRBJ2-5; 8 bases line up with TRBD1. The CDR3 covers 15 residues. The J segment lost 4 bases and the V segment lost 1 base, leaving 8 bases of the junction unmatched. Per the germline V gene, CDR1 is DFQATT and CDR2 is SNEGSKA (reference sequence). The CDR3 DNA sequence: TGCAGTGCTAGAGGGGGCAGGGGGCGTTCAGAGACCCAGTACTTC. As protein: CSARGGRGRSETQYF.

This clonotype has only a few counts. V gene TRBV12-3 or TRBV12-4 combines with J gene TRBJ2-7; D perhaps matches TRBD2 (5 bases). The CDR3 contains 14 residues. Deletions cut 5 bases from V and 2 bases from J, with 13 bases between. DNA for the CDR3: TGTGCCAGCAGTCCGTTTATCGGGGCCTACGAGCAGTACTTC. This encodes CASSPFIGAYEQYF.

In this sample, this clonotype turned up a few times. The V and J genes are TRBV29-1 and TRBJ2-1; TRBD2 might be the D (5 bases). Matching the DNA end better, TRBJ2-7 makes the J call doubtful. This CDR3 contains 11 residues. CDR1 and CDR2 (germline): SQVTM, ANQGSEA. CDR3 in DNA: TGCAGCGCCGCGGAGGACTACGAGCAGTACTTC. Encoded protein: CSAAEDYEQYF.

There are a few counts of this clonotype. The V and J genes are TRBV28 and TRBJ2-7, with D possibly TRBD1 on 5 matching bases. Between the trimmed V and J ends, which lost 3 bases and 9 bases, there was a span of 18 bases. Germline V gene lookup returns CDR1 MDHEN and CDR2 SYDVKM. This CDR3 region has 14 residues. The CDR3 coding sequence is TGTGCCAGCAGTTTCCCCTTCAAAGGGGCTGGGCAGTACTTC. It codes for CASSFPFKGAGQYF.

This clonotype turned up a few times. Here the CDR3 reads CASSLEVLAKNIQYF. CDR3 bases: TGTGCCAGCAGCTTAGAAGTCCTAGCCAAAAACATTCAGTACTTC. The genes are TRBV7-2 and TRBJ2-4; D is uncertain. Between the trimmed V and J ends, which lost 1 base and 0 bases, there was a span of 7 bases. This CDR3 is 15 amino acids long. Germline V gene sequence: CDR1 SGHTA, CDR2 FQGNSA.

The genes are TRBV24-1 and TRBJ2-5; D might be TRBD2 (6 bases). Trimming took 2 bases from V and 2 from J, leaving 14 bases between them. Germline-derived CDR1 and CDR2 are KGHDR and SFDVKD. The CDR3 extends over 16 amino acids. The CDR3 DNA follows: TGTGCCACCAGTGATTCGGGACGGGACTTTCAAGAGACCCAGTACTTC. Protein product: CATSDSGRDFQETQYF.

CDR3 coding DNA: TGTGCCAGCAGTGAACAGGGGGCCTATGGCTACACCTTC. Translation: CASSEQGAYGYTF. J is TRBJ1-2 and V is TRBV2, with 8 bases identical to TRBD1. Germline V gives CDR1 SNHLY, CDR2 FYNNEI. The CDR3 is 13 amino acids. The V segment lost 2 bases and the J segment 4 bases; nucleotides outside the gene matches: 0.

This chain uses TRBV4-3 with TRBJ2-5, with D maybe TRBD2 (5 bases). The germline CDR1 and CDR2 sequences are LGHNA and YSLEER. This CDR3 is built from 17 residues. The V and J ends lost 1 base and 1 base respectively, with 16 bases between them. The CDR3 region has the DNA TGCGCCAGCAGCCAAGCCCTCCCGGGTGGAGGCCAAGAGACCCAGTACTTC. It translates to CASSQALPGGGQETQYF.

This clonotype showed up just a few times. CDR3: CSAREGMVGSGTEAFF. The CDR3 DNA is TGCAGTGCTAGAGAAGGGATGGTAGGGTCAGGAACTGAAGCTTTCTTT. This chain uses TRBV20-1 with TRBJ1-1; D gene uncertain. The germline V gene encodes CDR1 DFQATT and CDR2 SNEGSKA (reference sequence). The CDR3 totals 16 residues. Deletions cut 0 bases from V and 5 bases from J, with 19 bases between.

The chain employs TRBV7-2 and TRBJ2-3; possibly TRBD1 for D (8 bases). Germline-derived CDR1 and CDR2 are SGHTA and FQGNSA. The V end was cut by 1 base, the J end by 8 bases, with 10 bases between. The CDR3 extends over 13 amino acids. CDR3 amino acids: CASSLDRGGTQYF. The CDR3 DNA reads TGTGCCAGCAGCTTAGACAGGGGGGGTACGCAGTATTTT.

The chain recombines TRBV7-2 with TRBJ2-7; 8 bases match TRBD2. Germline assignment: CDR1 SGHTA and CDR2 FQGNSA. V shed 0 bases and J 6 bases; nucleotides not matched to a gene: 4. The CDR3 sequence is 14 residues long. The CDR3 DNA is TGTGCCAGCAGCTTAGCTAGCGGGACAATCGAGCAGTACTTC. Translating it yields CASSLASGTIEQYF.